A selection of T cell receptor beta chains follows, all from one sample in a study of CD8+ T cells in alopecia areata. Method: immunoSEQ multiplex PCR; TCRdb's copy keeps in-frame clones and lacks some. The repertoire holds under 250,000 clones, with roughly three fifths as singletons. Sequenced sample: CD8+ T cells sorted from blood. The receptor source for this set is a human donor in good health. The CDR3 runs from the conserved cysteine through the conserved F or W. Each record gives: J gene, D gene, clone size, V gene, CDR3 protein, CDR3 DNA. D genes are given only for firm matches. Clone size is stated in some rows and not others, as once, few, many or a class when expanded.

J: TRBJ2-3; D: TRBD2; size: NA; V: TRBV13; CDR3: CASSSGLDDTQYF; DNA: TGTGCCAGCAGCTCGGGACTAGATGATACGCAGTATTTT
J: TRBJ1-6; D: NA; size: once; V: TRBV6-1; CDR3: CASSEGPARNSPLHF; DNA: TGTGCCAGCAGTGAAGGTCCAGCGCGAAATTCACCCCTCCACTTT
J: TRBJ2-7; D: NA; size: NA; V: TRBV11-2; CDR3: CASSTLSYEQYF; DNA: TGTGCCAGCAGCACCCTCTCCTACGAGCAGTACTTC
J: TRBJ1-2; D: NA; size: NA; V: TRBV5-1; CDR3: CASSFRGIGYGYTF; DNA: TGCGCCAGCAGCTTCCGGGGAATCGGCTATGGCTACACCTTC
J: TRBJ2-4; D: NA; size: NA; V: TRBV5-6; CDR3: CASSYRDSQWENIQYF; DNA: TGTGCCAGCAGCTACCGGGACTCCCAATGGGAAAACATTCAGTACTTC
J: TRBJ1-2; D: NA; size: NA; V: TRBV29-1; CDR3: CSSWHRLGYTF; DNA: TGCAGCTCCTGGCACAGATTAGGCTACACCTTC
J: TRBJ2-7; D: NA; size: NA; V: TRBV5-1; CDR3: CASSFAYEQYF; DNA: TGCGCCAGCAGCTTCGCGTACGAGCAGTACTTC
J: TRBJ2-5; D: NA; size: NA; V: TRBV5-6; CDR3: CASSFGPRETQYF; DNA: TGTGCCAGCAGCTTCGGGCCCAGGGAGACCCAGTACTTC
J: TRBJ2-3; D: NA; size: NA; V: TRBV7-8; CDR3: CASSLGGTDTQYF; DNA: TGTGCCAGCAGCTTAGGAGGCACAGATACGCAGTATTTT
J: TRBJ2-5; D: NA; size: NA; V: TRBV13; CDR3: CASSQTGQETQYF; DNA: TGTGCCAGCAGCCAGACAGGCCAAGAGACCCAGTACTTC
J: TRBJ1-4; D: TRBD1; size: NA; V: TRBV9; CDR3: CASSAPGQGANEKLFF; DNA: TGTGCCAGCAGCGCTCCGGGACAGGGGGCTAATGAAAAACTGTTTTTT
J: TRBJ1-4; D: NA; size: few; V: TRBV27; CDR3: CASSLRGMVEKLFF; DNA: TGTGCCAGCAGTTTACGGGGCATGGTTGAAAAACTGTTTTTT
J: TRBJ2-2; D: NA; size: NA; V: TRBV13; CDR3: CASSLQNTGELFF; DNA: TGTGCCAGCAGCTTACAGAACACCGGGGAGCTGTTTTTT
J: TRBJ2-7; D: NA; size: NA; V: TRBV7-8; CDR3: CASSWGVRGSYEQYF; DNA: TGTGCCAGCAGCTGGGGGGTCCGGGGCTCCTACGAGCAGTACTTC
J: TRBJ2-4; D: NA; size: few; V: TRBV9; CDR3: CASSGDTNIQYF; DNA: TGTGCCAGCAGCGGGGACACCAACATTCAGTACTTC
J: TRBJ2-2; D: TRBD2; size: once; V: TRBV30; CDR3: CAWGLLAGASGELFF; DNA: TGTGCCTGGGGACTACTAGCGGGAGCCTCCGGGGAGCTGTTTTTT
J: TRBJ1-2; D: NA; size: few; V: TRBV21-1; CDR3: CASRGFGYTF; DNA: TGTGCCAGCAGAGGGTTTGGCTACACCTTC
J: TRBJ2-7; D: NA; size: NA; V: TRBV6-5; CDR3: CASSYRPEGASYEQYF; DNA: TGTGCCAGCAGTTACCGGCCGGAAGGGGCATCCTACGAGCAGTACTTC
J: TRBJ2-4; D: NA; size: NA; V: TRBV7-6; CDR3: CASSLGGGTNIQYF; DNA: TGTGCCAGCAGCTTAGGAGGGGGTACAAACATTCAGTACTTC
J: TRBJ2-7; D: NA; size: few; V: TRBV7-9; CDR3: CASSVGLNDEQYF; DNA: TGTGCCAGCAGCGTAGGACTAAATGACGAGCAGTACTTC
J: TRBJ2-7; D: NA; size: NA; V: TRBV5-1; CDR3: CASSPPGAPIHEQYF; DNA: TGCGCCAGCAGCCCGCCGGGGGCCCCTATCCACGAGCAGTACTTC
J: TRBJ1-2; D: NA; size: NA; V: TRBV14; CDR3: CASSLVSNYGYTF; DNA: TGTGCCAGCAGCCTTGTATCCAACTATGGCTACACCTTC
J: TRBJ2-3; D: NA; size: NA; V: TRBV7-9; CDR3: CASSPRIDTQYF; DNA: TGTGCCAGCAGCCCTCGGATCGATACGCAGTATTTT
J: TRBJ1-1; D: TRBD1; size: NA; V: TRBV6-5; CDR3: CASSLTLQGPAFF; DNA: TGTGCCAGCAGTCTTACCCTACAGGGGCCAGCTTTCTTT
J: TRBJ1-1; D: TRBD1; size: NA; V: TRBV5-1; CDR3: CASSPGTGGKNTEAFF; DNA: TGCGCCAGCAGCCCCGGGACAGGGGGCAAGAACACTGAAGCTTTCTTT
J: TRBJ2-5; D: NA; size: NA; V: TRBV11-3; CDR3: CASGQTPQETQYF; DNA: TGTGCCAGCGGTCAGACACCCCAAGAGACCCAGTACTTC
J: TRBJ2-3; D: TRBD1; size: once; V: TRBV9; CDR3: CASSVPRQGGTDTQYF; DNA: TGTGCCAGCAGCGTACCCCGACAGGGGGGCACAGATACGCAGTATTTT
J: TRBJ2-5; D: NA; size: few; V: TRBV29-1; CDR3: CSGRAWETQYF; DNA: TGCAGCGGACGGGCGTGGGAGACCCAGTACTTC
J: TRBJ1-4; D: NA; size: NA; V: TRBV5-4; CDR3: CASSAGDNNLELFF; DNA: TGTGCCAGCAGCGCCGGGGACAACAACCTCGAACTGTTTTTT
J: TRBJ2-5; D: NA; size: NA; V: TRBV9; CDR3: CASSASSMETQYF; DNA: TGTGCCAGCAGCGCCTCTAGCATGGAGACCCAGTACTTC
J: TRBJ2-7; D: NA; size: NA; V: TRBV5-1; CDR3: CASSPDLASEQYF; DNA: TGCGCCAGCAGCCCAGACCTAGCTAGCGAGCAGTACTTC